Listed here is a single TCR beta chain. The data are from a study of T cell changes during pregnancy in multiple sclerosis. Germline assignment: CDR1 SGHNT and CDR2 YENEEA. Trimming removed 1 base at V and 3 bases at J, with 16 bases between. The CDR3 runs 16 residues. Only in-frame clones appear in the TCRdb table, and some are missing; sequencing was by immunoSEQ multiplex PCR. The sample lists under 80,000 clones, around nine tenths seen once, with roughly 0.44% in the top ten. The V and J genes are TRBV11-3 and TRBJ2-7; the D is unclear. This TCR was sampled from a female donor with multiple sclerosis, enrolled in a pregnancy study. Sequencing used CD4+ T cells from peripheral blood mononuclear cells, obtained in the second trimester of pregnancy. Here the CDR3 DNA reads TGTGCCAGCAGCTTAGCCCCAGCGAACACAATCTACGAGCAGTACTTC. Protein sequence: CASSLAPANTIYEQYF.